The T cell receptor (beta chain) under discussion was sequenced for a study of blood T cell repertoires in COVID-19. Looking at the study overall: PBMCs, B-cell-depleted T cells, or T cells were the source of the cDNA or gDNA that made up the material.

The germline CDR1 and CDR2 sequences are SGHKS and YYEKEE (reference sequence). The length of the CDR3 is 13 residues. Trimming took off 0 bases at V and 2 bases at J, with 5 bases between the two ends. In the original processing: Scientists estimated how many nucleated cells there were by amplifying reference gene primers. Produced via immunoSEQ multiplex PCR; TCRdb's table is partial and in-frame only. For V, J and clone size, that table is used; D and trimming come from the DNA. The sample holds 250,000 or so clones; about four fifths are singletons and the top ten take 3% to 4%. Participants spanned ages roughly 18 to 90 years and resided in some 22 US areas. Within 2 weeks of study entry, exposed participants had contacted a PCR-confirmed or clinician-diagnosed COVID-19 case.

Sequences were obtained from PBMCs or T cells enriched from blood (not recorded which). The rearrangement uses TRBV5-5 and TRBJ1-2; D is ambiguous. This sequence was found in a woman aged 40 to 50 who had been exposed to COVID-19. CDR3 nucleotides: TGTGCCAGCAGCTTGGCACAGAACTATGGCTACACCTTC. This codes for CASSLAQNYGYTF.